Presented here are 8 T cell receptor beta chains from one specimen sequenced in a study of immune characterization of retroperitoneal liposarcoma. Each CDR3 protein is one row after TCRdb ran MiXCR on the PCR reads. The sample carries about 5,100 distinct CDR3 sequences, about a third recorded once. Sequences were obtained from tumor tissue. These receptors were taken from a female donor with retroperitoneal liposarcoma.

This clonotype showed up just a few times. The V and J genes are TRBV6-1 and TRBJ2-5; 10 bases are a match to TRBD2. Losses at the gene ends were 3 bases for V and 5 bases for J; bases not matched to a gene: 9. Germline CDR1 MNHNS, CDR2 SASEGT. There are 16 residues in the CDR3. The CDR3: CASSDVLAGATETQYF. The CDR3 DNA follows: TGTGCCAGCAGTGATGTGCTAGCGGGGGCTACGGAGACCCAGTACTTC.

The sample holds many counts of this clonotype. One base away lies a much larger clone, so this may be a sequencing read error. The chain carries TRBV6-1 and TRBJ2-5; perhaps TRBD2 as D (6 bases). V was shortened by 6 bases and J by 11 bases, with 19 bases between the two germline ends. The CDR3 loop spans 13 amino acids. CDR1 and CDR2 from the germline V gene are MNHNS and SASEGT. DNA for the CDR3: TGTGCCAGCAGCCCGCTGCAGCGGGTGAGGCAGTACTTC. Encoded protein: CASSPLQRVRQYF.

There are many counts of this clonotype. This chain links TRBV6-1 with TRBJ1-1; D is unclear. The V end lost 5 bases, the J end lost 1 base, and 11 bases lay between the germline ends. The V gene's germline CDR1 is MNHNS and CDR2 SASEGT. The CDR3 runs 14 residues. The CDR3 region is CASSSHQSNTEAFF. The CDR3 nucleotides read TGTGCCAGCAGTTCACATCAGTCGAACACTGAAGCTTTCTTT.

The table lists this clonotype with many counts. Given a much more abundant clone one base away, this may be a read error. This sequence joins TRBV7-6 and TRBJ2-1; TRBD2 might be the D (5 bases). V gave up 1 base and J gave up 10 bases, with 17 bases separating them. Per the germline V gene, CDR1 is SGHVS and CDR2 is FNYEAQ. The CDR3 consists of 15 residues. The CDR3 loop is CASSLVSAGGAEQFF. CDR3 sequence (DNA): TGTGCCAGCAGCTTAGTTTCCGCGGGTGGTGCGGAGCAGTTCTTC.

The CDR3 loop is CASSIRGRAGTGELFF. The CDR3 DNA follows: TGTGCCAGCAGTATACGCGGGAGGGCCGGAACCGGGGAGCTGTTTTTT. V usage is TRBV6-5 and J usage is TRBJ2-2; 9 positions agree with TRBD2. The germline CDR1 and CDR2 sequences are MNHEY and SVGAGI. The CDR3 runs 16 residues. V lost 5 bases and J lost 5; bases outside the gene matches: 9.

Of note for this clonotype: This CDR3 is missing its conserved last phenylalanine or tryptophan, likely due to a read error. The chain recombines TRBV27 with TRBJ2-5; 8 nucleotides agree with TRBD2. Matching the DNA end better, TRBJ2-7 makes the J call doubtful. Germline V gives CDR1 MNHEY, CDR2 SMNVEV (reference sequence). The CDR3 length is 13 residues. Here the CDR3 reads CASSPRTSTEQYL. CDR3 bases: TGTGCCAGCTCCCCCCGGACTAGCACCGAGCAGTACTTA.

This chain connects TRBV11-1 to TRBJ2-5; perhaps TRBD2 as D (7 bases). Per the germline V gene, CDR1 is SGHAT and CDR2 is FQDESV (reference sequence). CDR3 size: 15 residues. V was trimmed by 3 bases and J by 1 base, leaving 12 bases between them. Written as DNA, the CDR3 is TGTGCCAGCAGCTTTGGGGGGGCCCCCCAAGAGACCCAGTACTTC. Translating gives CASSFGGAPQETQYF.

This clonotype qualifies as medium-sized (0.01 to 0.1%). The chain employs TRBV6-5 and TRBJ2-2; 8 nucleotides line up with TRBD1. The CDR3 has 17 amino acids. CDR1 is MNHEY, CDR2 SVGAGI, per germline. The ends lost 0 bases at V and 5 bases at J; junction bases unmatched: 8. CDR3 in amino acids: CASSYSSQGAGTGELFF. The CDR3 nucleotides are TGTGCCAGCAGTTACTCGTCTCAGGGGGCCGGGACCGGGGAGCTGTTTTTT.